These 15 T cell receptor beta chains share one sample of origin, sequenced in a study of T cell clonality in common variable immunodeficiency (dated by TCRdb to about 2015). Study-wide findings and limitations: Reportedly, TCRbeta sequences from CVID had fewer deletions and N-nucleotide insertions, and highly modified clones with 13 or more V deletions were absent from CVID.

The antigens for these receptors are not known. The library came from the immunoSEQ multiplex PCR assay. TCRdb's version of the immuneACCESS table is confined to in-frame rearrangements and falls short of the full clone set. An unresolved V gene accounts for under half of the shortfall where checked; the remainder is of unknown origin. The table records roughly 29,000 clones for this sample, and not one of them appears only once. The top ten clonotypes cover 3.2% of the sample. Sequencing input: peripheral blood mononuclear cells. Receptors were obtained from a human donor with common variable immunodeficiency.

CDR3 DNA (partial): TGTGCCAGTAGTCCTCAGACAGGGGGCTATGGC. This gives the protein CASSPQTGGYG. The full CDR3 protein reads CASSPQTGGYGYTF. The chain joins TRBV19 to TRBJ1-2; 9 positions match TRBD1. From the germline J gene comes the end of the CDR3, since the read stops 3 residues before it. CDR3 size: 14 residues. The trim removed 5 bases at V and 4 bases at J, leaving 5 bases unmatched. Germline CDR1 LNHDA, CDR2 SQIVND (reference sequence).

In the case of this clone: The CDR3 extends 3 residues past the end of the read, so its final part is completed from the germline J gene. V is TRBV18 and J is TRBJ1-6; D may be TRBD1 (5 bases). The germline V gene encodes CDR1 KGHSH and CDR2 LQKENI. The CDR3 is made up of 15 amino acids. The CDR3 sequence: CASSSGSNRKSTLHF. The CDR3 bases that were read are TGTGCCAGCTCATCTGGTTCGAACAGGAAGTCAACC.

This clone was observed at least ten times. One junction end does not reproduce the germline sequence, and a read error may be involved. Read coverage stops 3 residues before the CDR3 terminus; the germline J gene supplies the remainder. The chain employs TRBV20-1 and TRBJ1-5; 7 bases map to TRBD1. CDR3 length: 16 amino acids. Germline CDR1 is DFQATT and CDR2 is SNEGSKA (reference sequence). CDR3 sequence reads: CSARAPRGTGNQPQHF. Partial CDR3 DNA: TGCAGTGCCAGAGCTCCCAGGGGGACGGGCAATCAGCCC.

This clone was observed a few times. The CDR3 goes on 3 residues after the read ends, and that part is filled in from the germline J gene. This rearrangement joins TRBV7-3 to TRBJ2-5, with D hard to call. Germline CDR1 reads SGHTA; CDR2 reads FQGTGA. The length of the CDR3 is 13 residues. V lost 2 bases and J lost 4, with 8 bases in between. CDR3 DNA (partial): TGTGCCAGCAGCTTAGGTCCGGGAGAGACC. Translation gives CASSLGPGET. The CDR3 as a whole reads CASSLGPGETQYF.

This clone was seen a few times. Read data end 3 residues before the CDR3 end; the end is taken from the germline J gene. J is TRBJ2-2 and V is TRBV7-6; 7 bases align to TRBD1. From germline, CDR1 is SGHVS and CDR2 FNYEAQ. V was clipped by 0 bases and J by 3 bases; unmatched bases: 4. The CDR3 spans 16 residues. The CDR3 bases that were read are TGTGCCAGCAGCTTAGCACAGGGGCCGGACACCGGGGAG. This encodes CASSLAQGPDTGE. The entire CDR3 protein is CASSLAQGPDTGELFF.

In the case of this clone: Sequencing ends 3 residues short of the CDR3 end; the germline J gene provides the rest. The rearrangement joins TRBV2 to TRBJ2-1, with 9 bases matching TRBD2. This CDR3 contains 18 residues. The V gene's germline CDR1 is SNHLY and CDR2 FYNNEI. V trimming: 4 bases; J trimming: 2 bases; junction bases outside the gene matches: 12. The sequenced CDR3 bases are TGTGCCAGCAGTGGTCCCGGGACTAGCCCCTGGACCTACAATGAG. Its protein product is CASSGPGTSPWTYNE. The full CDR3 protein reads CASSGPGTSPWTYNEQFF.

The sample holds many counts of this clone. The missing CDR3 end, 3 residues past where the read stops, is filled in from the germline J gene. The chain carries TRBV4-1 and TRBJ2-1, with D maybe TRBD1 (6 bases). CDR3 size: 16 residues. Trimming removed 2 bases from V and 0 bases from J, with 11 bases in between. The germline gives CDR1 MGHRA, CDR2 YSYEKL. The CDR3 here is CASSQPGHISYNEQFF. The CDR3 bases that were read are TGCGCCAGCAGCCAACCGGGACACATCTCCTACAATGAG.

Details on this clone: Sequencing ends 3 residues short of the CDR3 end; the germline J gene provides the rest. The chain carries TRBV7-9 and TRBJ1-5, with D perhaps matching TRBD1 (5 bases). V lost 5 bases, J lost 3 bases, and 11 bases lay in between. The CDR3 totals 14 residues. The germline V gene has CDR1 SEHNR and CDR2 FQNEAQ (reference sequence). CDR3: CASSPDSNNQPQHF. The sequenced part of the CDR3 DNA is TGTGCCAGCAGCCCTGACAGTAACAATCAGCCC. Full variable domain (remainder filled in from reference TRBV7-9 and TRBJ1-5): DTGVSQNPRHKITKRGQNVTFRCDPISEHNRLYWYRQTLGQGPEFLTYFQNEAQLEKSRLLSDRFSAERPKGSFSTLEIQRTEQGDSAMYLCASSPDSNNQPQHFGDGTRLSIL.

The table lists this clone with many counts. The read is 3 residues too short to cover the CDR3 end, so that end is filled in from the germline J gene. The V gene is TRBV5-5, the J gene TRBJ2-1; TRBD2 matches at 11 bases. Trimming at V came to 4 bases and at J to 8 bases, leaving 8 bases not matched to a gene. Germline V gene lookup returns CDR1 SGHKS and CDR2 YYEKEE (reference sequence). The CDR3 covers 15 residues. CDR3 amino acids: CASSLLAGGFDEQFF. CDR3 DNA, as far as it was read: TGTGCCAGCAGCCTGCTAGCGGGAGGTTTCGATGAG.

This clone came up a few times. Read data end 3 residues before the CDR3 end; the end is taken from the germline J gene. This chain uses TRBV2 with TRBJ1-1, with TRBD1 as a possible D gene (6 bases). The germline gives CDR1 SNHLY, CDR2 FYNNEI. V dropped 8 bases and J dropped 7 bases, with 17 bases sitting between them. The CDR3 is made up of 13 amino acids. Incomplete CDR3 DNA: TGTGCCAGCCTAAAAGGGGGGGGTGGTGAA. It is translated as CASLKGGGGE. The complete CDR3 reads CASLKGGGGEAFF.

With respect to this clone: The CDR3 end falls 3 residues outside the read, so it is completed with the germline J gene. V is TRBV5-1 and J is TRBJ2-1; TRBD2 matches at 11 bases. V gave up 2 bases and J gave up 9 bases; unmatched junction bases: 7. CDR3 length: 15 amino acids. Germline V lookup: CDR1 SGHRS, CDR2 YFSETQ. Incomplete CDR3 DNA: TGCGCCAGCAGCTTCACTAGCGGGAGTAGTGGTGAG. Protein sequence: CASSFTSGSSGE. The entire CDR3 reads CASSFTSGSSGEQFF.

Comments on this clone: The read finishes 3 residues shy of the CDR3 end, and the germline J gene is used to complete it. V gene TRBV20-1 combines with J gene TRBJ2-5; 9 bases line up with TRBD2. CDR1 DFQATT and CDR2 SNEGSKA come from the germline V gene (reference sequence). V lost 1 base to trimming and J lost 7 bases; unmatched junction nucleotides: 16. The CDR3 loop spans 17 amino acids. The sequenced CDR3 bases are TGCAGTGCTAGAGTTGAGAGCGGGAGGAGGGGGCTGGGGACC. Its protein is CSARVESGRRGLGT. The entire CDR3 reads CSARVESGRRGLGTQYF.

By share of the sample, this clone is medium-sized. The CDR3 loop is CSARLGPEAFF. The part of the CDR3 DNA that was read is TGCAGCGCCCGCCTGGGGCCTGAA. The chain employs TRBV29-1 and TRBJ1-1; the D gene is possibly TRBD1 (5 bases). The read ends 3 residues before the CDR3 terminus; that terminus is restored from the germline J gene. This CDR3 comprises 11 residues. Deletions cut 7 bases from V and 6 bases from J, with 12 bases between. Germline V CDR1 and CDR2: SQVTM, ANQGSEA.

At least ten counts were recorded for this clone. This CDR3 reads CASSPIAGSYNEQFF. Incomplete CDR3 DNA: TGTGCCAGCTCACCAATCGCGGGGAGTTACAATGAG. The genes are TRBV18 and TRBJ2-1, with D maybe TRBD2 (6 bases). The read falls 3 residues short of the CDR3 end, and the missing part is taken from the germline J gene. The CDR3 has 15 residues. V was trimmed by 2 bases and J by 4 bases, leaving 12 bases between them. Germline values: CDR1 KGHSH, CDR2 LQKENI. Looking up the rest from reference TRBV18 and TRBJ2-1 gives the full variable domain: NAGVMQNPRHLVRRRGQEARLRCSPMKGHSHVYWYRQLPEEGLKFMVYLQKENIIDESGMPKERFSAEFPKEGPSILRIQQVVRGDSAAYFCASSPIAGSYNEQFFGPGTRLTVL.

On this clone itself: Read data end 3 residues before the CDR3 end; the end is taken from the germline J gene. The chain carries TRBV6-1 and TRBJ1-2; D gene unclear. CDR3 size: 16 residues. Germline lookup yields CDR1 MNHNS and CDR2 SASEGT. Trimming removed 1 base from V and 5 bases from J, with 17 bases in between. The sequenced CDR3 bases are TGTGCCAGCAGTGAAGGTGTCCCGGGCCGGGGATATGGC. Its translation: CASSEGVPGRGYG. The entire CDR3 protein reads CASSEGVPGRGYGYTF.